This record looks at one T cell receptor beta chain sequence and its context. Its antigen is currently unknown. This sample stems from a study of cytomegalovirus exposure and HLA in healthy donors. Whole-study results and caveats: Productive status was seen about 90% or about 30% of the time for most TCR beta V segments in an earlier analysis. In a later analysis, across HLA loci, associated TCR counts were highest for DRB1, lowest for HLA-C.

A multiplex PCR was run with 60 Vbeta primers and 13 Jbeta primers. The method was immunoSEQ multiplex PCR; TCRdb's version includes in-frame clones alone and lacks a portion of them. This specimen shows fewer than 130,000 clones; the ten leading clones hold around 0.59%. Participants comprised healthy donors of bone marrow. In nominal health when sampled, donors likely had unrecorded immune exposures nonetheless. This clonotype originated in a man aged 45 to 65 in good health and CMV-seronegative. Sequencing was carried out using PBMCs.

In DNA form, the CDR3 reads TGTGCCAGCAGCCAGCTCCGGGGACAGGGCGATGAGCAGTTCTTC. Its translation is CASSQLRGQGDEQFF. The chain uses TRBV14 and TRBJ2-1, with 9 bases fitting TRBD1. Germline-derived CDR1 and CDR2 are SGHDN and FVKESK. V lost 3 bases and J lost 8; bases outside the gene matches: 8. This CDR3 comprises 15 residues.